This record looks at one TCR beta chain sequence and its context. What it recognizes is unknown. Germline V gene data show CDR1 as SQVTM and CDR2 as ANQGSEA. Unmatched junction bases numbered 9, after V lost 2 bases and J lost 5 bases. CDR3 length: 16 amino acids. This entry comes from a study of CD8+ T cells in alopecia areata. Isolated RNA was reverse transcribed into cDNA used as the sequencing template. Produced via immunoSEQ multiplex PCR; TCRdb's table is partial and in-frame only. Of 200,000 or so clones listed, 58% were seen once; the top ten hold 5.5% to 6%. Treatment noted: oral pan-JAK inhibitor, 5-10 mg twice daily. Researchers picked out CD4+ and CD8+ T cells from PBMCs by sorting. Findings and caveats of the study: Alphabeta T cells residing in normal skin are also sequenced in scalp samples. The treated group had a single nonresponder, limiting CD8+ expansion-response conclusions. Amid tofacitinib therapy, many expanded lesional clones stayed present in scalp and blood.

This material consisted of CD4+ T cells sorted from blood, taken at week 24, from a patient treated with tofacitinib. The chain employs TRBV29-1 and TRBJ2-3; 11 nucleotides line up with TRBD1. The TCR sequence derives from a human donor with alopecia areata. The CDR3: CSVETGQGGKVDTQYF. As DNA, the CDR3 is TGCAGCGTTGAAACGGGACAGGGGGGCAAGGTAGATACGCAGTATTTT.